This T cell receptor (beta chain) was recorded in a study of Tregs in tolerant kidney transplant recipients. General study results and limits: The small number of patients limits these findings pending further validation. This study did not directly address biological reproducibility.

Profiling relied on immunoSEQ multiplex PCR, and the TCRdb table lists in-frame clones only, not all of them. The table has 200,000 to 300,000 clones, more than 65% seen once. Unstimulated regulatory T cells (CD4+CD25+CD127-), CD4+CD25- non-regulatory cells, CD4 and CD8 cells were FACS-sorted from thawed PBMCs. As for this clone: The antigen is unknown.

What was sequenced was CD4+ T cells from blood. The sequence was obtained from a human donor in good health.

The CDR3 here is CASSPSTSGNTIYF. CDR3 DNA: TGTGCCAGCTCACCAAGTACCTCTGGAAACACCATATATTTT. The chain has TRBV18 and TRBJ1-3; D ambiguous. The CDR3 has 14 amino acids. Trimming left V 2 bases short and J 0 bases short, with 5 bases between. The germline V gene encodes CDR1 KGHSH and CDR2 LQKENI.